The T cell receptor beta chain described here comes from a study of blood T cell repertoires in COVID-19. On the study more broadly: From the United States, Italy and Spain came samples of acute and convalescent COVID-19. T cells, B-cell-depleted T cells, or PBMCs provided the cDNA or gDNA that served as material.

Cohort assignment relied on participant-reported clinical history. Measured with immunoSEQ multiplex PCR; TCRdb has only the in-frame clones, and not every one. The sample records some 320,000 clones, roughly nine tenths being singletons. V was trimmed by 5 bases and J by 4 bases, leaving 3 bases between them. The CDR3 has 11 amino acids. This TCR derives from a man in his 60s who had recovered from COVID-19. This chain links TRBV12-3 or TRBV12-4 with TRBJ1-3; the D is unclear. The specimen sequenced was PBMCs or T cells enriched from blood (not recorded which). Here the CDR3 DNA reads TGTGCCAGCAGTATAGGAAACACCATATATTTT. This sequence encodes CASSIGNTIYF.